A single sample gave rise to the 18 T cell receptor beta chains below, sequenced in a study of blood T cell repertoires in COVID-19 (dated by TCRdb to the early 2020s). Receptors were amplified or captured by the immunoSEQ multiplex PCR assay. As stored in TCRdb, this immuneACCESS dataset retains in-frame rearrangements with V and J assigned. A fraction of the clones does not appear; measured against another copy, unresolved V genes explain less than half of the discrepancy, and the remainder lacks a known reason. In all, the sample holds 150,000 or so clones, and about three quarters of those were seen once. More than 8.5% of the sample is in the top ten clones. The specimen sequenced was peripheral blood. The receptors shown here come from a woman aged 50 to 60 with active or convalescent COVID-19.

CDR3 region: CASSQEGQGQNEQFF. The DNA for the CDR3 is TGTGCCAGCAGCCAGGAGGGACAGGGTCAAAATGAGCAGTTCTTC. The J gene is TRBJ2-1, the V gene TRBV4-2, with 9 bases identical to TRBD1. Germline V CDR1 and CDR2: LGHNA, YNFKEQ. J was trimmed by 7 bases and V by 3 bases; bases with no gene match: 7. CDR3 size: 15 residues.

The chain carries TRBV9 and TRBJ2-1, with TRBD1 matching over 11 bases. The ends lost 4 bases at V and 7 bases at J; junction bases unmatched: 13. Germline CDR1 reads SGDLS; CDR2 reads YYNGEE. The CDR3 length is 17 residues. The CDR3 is CASSPDPRDRGGNEQFF. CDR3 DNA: TGTGCCAGCAGCCCCGACCCCCGGGACAGGGGGGGGAATGAGCAGTTCTTC.

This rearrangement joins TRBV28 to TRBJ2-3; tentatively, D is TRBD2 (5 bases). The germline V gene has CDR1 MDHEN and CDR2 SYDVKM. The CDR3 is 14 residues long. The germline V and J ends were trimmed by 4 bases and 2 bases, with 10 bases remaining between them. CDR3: CASSSRTPTDTQYF. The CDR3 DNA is TGTGCCAGCAGTTCCAGGACTCCCACAGATACGCAGTATTTT.

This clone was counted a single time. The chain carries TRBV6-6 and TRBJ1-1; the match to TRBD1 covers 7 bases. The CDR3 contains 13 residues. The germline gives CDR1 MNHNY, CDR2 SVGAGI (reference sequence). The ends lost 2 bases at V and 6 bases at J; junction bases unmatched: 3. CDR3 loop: CASSYNQGAEAFF. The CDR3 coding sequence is TGTGCCAGCAGTTACAATCAGGGGGCTGAAGCTTTCTTT.

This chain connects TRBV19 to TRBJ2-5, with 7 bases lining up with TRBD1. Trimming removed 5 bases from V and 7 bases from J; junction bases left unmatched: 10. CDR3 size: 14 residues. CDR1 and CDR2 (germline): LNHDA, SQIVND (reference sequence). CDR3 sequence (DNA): TGTGCCAGTAGTCAAACAGGGGCACCTGGGACCCAGTACTTC. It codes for CASSQTGAPGTQYF. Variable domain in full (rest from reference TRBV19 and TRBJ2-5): DGGITQSPKYLFRKEGQNVTLSCEQNLNHDAMYWYRQDPGQGLRLIYYSQIVNDFQKGDIAEGYSVSREKKESFPLTVTSAQKNPTAFYLCASSQTGAPGTQYFGPGTRLLVL.

The CDR3 DNA follows: TGCAGCGTTGTCTTAGCGGGGATGCTTGATACGCAGTATTTT. Its protein is CSVVLAGMLDTQYF. The V and J genes are TRBV29-1 and TRBJ2-3, with 8 positions matching TRBD2. Germline CDR1 and CDR2: SQVTM and ANQGSEA. V dropped 4 bases and J dropped 6; count of bases not matched to a gene: 9. This CDR3 spans 14 amino acids.

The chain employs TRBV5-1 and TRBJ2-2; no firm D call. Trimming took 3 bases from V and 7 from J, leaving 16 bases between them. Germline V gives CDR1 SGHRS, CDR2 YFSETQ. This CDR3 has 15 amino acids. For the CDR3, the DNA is TGCGCCAGCAGCTGGGCCAACTCCGCCGGCGGGGAGCTGTTTTTT. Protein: CASSWANSAGGELFF.

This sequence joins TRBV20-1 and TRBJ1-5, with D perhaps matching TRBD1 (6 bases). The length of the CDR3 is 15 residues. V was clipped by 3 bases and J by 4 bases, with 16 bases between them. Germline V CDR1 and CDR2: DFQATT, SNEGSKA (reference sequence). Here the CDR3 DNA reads TGCAGTGCTAGTGGGGGCGGGGGGGAGAATCAGCCCCAGCATTTT. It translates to CSASGGGGENQPQHF.

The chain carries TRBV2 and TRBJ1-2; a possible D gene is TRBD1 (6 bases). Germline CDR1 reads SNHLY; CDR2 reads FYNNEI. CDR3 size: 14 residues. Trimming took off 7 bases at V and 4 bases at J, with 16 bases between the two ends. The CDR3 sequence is CASIPGQLFYGYTF. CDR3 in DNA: TGTGCCAGCATTCCGGGACAACTCTTCTATGGCTACACCTTC.

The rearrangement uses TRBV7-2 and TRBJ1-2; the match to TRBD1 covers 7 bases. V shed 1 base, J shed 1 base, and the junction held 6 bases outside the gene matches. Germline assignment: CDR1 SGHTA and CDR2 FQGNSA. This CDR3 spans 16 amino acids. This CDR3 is CASSLGRGRLNYGYTF. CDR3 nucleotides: TGTGCCAGCAGCTTAGGGAGGGGGCGCCTTAACTATGGCTACACCTTC.

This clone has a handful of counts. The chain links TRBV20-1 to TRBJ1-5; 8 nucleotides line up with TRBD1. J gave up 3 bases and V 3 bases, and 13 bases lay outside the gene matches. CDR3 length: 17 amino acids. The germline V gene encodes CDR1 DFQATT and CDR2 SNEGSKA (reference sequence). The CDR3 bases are TGCAGTGCTAGTCACCCGGTGGGGACAGGAAACAATCAGCCCCAGCATTTT. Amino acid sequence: CSASHPVGTGNNQPQHF.

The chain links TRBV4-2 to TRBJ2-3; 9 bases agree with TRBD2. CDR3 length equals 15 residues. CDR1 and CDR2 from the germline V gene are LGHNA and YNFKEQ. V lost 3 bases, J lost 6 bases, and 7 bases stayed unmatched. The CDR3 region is CASSHVIAGADTQYF. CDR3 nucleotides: TGTGCCAGCAGCCACGTTATAGCGGGAGCGGATACGCAGTATTTT.

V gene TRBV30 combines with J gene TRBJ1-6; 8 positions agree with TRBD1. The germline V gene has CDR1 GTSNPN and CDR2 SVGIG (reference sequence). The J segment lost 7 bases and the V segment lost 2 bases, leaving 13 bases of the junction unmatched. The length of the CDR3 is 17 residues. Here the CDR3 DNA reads TGTGCCTGGAGTCGCGACAGGGGAAGCTTGGGCAATTCACCCCTCCACTTT. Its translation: CAWSRDRGSLGNSPLHF.

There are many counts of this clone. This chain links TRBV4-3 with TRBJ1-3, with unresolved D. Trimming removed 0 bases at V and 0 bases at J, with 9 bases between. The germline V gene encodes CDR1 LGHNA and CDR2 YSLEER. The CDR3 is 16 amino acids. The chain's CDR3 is CASSQDGGSSGNTIYF. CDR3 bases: TGCGCCAGCAGCCAAGATGGAGGGAGCTCTGGAAACACCATATATTTT.

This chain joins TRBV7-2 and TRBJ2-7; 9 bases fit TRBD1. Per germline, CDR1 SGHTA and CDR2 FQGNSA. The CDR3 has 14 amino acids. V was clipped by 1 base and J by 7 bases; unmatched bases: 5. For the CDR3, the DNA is TGTGCCAGCAGCTTAGTGCACAGGGGGCGTGAGCAGTACTTC. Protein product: CASSLVHRGREQYF.

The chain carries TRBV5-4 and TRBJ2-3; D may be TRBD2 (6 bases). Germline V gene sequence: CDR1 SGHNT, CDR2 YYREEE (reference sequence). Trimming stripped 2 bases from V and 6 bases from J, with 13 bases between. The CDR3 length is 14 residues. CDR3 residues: CASSFGGAEDTQYF. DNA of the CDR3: TGTGCCAGCAGCTTTGGAGGGGCGGAGGATACGCAGTATTTT.

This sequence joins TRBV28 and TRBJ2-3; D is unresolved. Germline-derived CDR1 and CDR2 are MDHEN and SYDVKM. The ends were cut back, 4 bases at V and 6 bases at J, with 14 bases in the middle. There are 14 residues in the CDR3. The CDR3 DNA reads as TGTGCCAGCAGTTCCCACTACGCCGGGGATACGCAGTATTTT. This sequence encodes CASSSHYAGDTQYF.

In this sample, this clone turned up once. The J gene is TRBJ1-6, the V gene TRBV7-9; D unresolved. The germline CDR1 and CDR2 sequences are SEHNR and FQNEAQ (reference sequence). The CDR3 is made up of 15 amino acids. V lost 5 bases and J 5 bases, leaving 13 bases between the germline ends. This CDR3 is CASSAWPGNNSPLHF. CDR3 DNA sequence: TGTGCCAGCAGCGCTTGGCCGGGTAATAATTCACCCCTCCACTTT.